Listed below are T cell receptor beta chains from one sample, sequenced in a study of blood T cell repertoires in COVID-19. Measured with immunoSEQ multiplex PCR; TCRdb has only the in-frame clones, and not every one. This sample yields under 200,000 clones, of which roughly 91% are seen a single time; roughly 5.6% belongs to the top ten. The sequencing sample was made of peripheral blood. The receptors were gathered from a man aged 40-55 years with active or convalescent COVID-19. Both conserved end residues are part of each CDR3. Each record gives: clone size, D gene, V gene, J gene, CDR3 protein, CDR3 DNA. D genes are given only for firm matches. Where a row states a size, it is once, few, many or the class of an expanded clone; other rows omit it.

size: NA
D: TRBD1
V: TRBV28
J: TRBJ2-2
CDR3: CASSRQGNGPGELFF
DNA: TGTGCCAGCAGTCGACAGGGAAACGGGCCCGGGGAGCTGTTTTTT

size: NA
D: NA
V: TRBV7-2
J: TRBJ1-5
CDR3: CASSLERHLSNQPQHF
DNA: TGTGCCAGCAGCTTAGAAAGACACCTGAGCAATCAGCCCCAGCATTTT

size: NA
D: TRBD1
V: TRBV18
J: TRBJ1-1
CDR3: CASSHDGTGNTEAFF
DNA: TGTGCCAGCTCACACGATGGGACAGGGAACACTGAAGCTTTCTTT

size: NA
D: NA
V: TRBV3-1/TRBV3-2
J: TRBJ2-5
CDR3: CASSNMELIQETQYF
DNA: TGTGCCAGCAGCAACATGGAGCTGATACAAGAGACCCAGTACTTC

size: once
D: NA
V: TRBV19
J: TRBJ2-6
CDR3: CASSTRGSSGANVLTF
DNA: TGTGCCAGTAGTACCCGAGGGTCCTCTGGGGCCAACGTCCTGACTTTC

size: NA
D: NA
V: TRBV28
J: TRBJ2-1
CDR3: CASSGRVRYNEQFF
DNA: TGTGCCAGCAGTGGGAGAGTGAGGTACAATGAGCAGTTCTTC

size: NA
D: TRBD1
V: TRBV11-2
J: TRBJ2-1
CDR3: CASSDRVRGYNEQFF
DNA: TGTGCCAGCAGCGACAGGGTTCGGGGATACAATGAGCAGTTCTTC

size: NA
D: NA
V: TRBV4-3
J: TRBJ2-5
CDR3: CASSPREKETQYF
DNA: TGCGCCAGCAGCCCTCGGGAGAAAGAGACCCAGTACTTC

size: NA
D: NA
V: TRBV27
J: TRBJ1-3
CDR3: CASSPSGAFGGNTIYF
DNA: TGTGCCAGCAGTCCTTCAGGGGCCTTCGGAGGAAACACCATATATTTT

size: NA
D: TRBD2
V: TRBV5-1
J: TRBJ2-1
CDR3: CASSLGTSGNNEQFF
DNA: TGCGCCAGCAGCTTGGGTACTAGCGGCAACAATGAGCAGTTCTTC

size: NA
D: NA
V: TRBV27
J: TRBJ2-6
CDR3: CASRKGGANVLTF
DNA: TGTGCCAGCCGGAAGGGGGGGGCCAACGTCCTGACTTTC

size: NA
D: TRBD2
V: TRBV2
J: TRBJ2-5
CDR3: CASRAGASGALHF
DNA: TGTGCCAGCAGGGCGGGGGCTAGCGGGGCCCTGCACTTC

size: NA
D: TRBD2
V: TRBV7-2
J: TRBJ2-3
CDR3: CASSYSRGTTDTQYF
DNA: TGTGCCAGCAGTTATTCGCGGGGGACCACAGATACGCAGTATTTT

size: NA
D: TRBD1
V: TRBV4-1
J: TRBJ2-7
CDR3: CASSQNRGRGYEQYF
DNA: TGCGCCAGCAGCCAAAACAGGGGGCGCGGGTACGAGCAGTACTTC

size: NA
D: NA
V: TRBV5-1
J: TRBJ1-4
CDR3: CASSLDGATNEKLFF
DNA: TGCGCCAGCAGCTTGGACGGGGCAACTAATGAAAAACTGTTTTTT

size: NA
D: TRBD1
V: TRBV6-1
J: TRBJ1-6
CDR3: CASSEDRDSSYSPLHF
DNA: TGTGCCAGCAGTGAAGACCGGGACAGCTCTTACTCACCCCTCCACTTT

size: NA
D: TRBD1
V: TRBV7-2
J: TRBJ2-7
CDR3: CASSFPRDSYEQYF
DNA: TGTGCCAGCAGTTTCCCCCGGGACAGCTACGAGCAGTACTTC

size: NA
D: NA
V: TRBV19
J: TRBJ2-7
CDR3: CASSTTGFYEQYF
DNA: TGTGCCAGTAGTACGACTGGTTTCTACGAGCAGTACTTC

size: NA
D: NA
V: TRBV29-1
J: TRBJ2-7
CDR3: CSVASGVGYEQYF
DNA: TGCAGCGTTGCATCAGGGGTGGGCTACGAGCAGTACTTC

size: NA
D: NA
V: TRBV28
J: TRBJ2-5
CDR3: CASSLSNRGQETQYF
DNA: TGTGCCAGCAGTTTATCGAACCGGGGGCAAGAGACCCAGTACTTC

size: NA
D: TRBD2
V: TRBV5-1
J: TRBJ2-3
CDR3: CASSLGSGSATDTQYF
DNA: TGCGCCAGCAGCCTAGGTAGCGGGAGTGCCACAGATACGCAGTATTTT

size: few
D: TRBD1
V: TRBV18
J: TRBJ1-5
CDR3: CASSSGTGENQPQHF
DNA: TGTGCCAGCTCATCCGGGACAGGGGAAAATCAGCCCCAGCATTTT

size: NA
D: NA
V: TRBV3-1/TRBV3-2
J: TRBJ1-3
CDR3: CASSPPGQSSGNTIYF
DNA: TGTGCCAGCAGCCCCCCCGGACAGAGCTCTGGAAACACCATATATTTT

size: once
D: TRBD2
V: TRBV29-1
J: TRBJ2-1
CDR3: CSAGGSSYNEQFF
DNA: TGCAGCGCAGGCGGGAGTTCCTACAATGAGCAGTTCTTC

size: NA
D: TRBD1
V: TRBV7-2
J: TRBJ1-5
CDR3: CASSLDRGFFQPQHF
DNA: TGTGCCAGCAGCTTGGACAGGGGTTTTTTTCAGCCCCAGCATTTT

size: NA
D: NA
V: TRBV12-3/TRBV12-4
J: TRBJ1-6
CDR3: CASSTGNSPLHF
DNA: TGTGCCAGCAGTACAGGGAACTCACCCCTCCACTTT

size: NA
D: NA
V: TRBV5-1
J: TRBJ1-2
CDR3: CASSPGLYGYTF
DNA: TGCGCCAGCAGCCCAGGATTATATGGCTACACCTTC

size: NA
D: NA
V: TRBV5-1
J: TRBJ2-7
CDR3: CASSLLAVTYEQYF
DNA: TGCGCCAGCAGCTTGTTAGCGGTTACCTACGAGCAGTACTTC

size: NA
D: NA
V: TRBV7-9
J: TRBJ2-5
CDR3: CASSLSRVGETQYF
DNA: TGTGCCAGCAGCTTAAGCAGGGTAGGAGAGACCCAGTACTTC

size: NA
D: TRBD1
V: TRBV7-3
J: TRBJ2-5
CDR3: CASSLQGGGLLETQYF
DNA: TGTGCCAGCAGCCTACAGGGGGGTGGTTTATTGGAGACCCAGTACTTC

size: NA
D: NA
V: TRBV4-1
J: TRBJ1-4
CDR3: CASASGPKLFF
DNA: TGCGCCAGCGCATCAGGGCCCAAACTGTTTTTT

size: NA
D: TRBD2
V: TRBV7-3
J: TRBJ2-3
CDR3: CASRRTSCDWQYF
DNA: TGTGCCAGCAGGAGGACTAGCTGCGATTGGCAGTATTTT

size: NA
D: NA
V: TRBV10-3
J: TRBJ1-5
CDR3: CATAGGGEGNQPQHF
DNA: TGTGCCACAGCGGGGGGAGGGGAAGGCAATCAGCCCCAGCATTTT

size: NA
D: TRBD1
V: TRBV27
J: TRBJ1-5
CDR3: CASSFAGGLQPQHF
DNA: TGTGCCAGCAGTTTCGCAGGGGGTTTGCAGCCCCAGCATTTT

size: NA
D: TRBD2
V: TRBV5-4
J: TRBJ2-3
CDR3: CASSFRTSGKSDTQYF
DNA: TGTGCCAGCAGCTTCCGGACTAGCGGGAAGTCAGATACGCAGTATTTT

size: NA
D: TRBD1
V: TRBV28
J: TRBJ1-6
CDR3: CASSQGQGNSPLHF
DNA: TGTGCCAGCAGTCAAGGACAGGGTAACTCACCCCTCCACTTT

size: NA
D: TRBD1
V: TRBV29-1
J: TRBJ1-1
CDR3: CSVGRQGMNTEAFF
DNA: TGCAGCGTCGGCCGACAGGGCATGAACACTGAAGCTTTCTTT

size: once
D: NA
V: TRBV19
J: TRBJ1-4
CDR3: CASTSTGEKLFF
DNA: TGTGCCAGTACTTCGACAGGTGAAAAACTGTTTTTT

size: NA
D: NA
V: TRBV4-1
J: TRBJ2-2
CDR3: CASIREGAGPGELFF
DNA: TGCGCCAGCATTCGGGAGGGGGCTGGTCCCGGGGAGCTGTTTTTT

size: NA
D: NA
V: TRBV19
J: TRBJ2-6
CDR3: CASSIDPSAGANVLTF
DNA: TGTGCCAGTAGTATAGATCCCTCAGCTGGGGCCAACGTCCTGACTTTC

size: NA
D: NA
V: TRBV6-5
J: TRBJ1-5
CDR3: CASSTGLNQPQHF
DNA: TGTGCCAGCAGCACAGGGCTCAATCAGCCCCAGCATTTT

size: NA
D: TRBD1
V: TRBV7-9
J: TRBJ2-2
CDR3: CASSSTSQGWTGELFF
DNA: TGTGCCAGCAGCTCCACCTCACAGGGGTGGACCGGGGAGCTGTTTTTT

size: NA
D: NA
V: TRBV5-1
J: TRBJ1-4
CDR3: CASSLVGATNEKLFF
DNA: TGCGCCAGCAGCTTGGTGGGGGCGACAAATGAAAAACTGTTTTTT

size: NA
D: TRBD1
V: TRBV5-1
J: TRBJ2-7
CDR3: CASSLGQGYSYEQYF
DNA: TGCGCCAGCAGCTTGGGACAGGGCTACTCCTACGAGCAGTACTTC

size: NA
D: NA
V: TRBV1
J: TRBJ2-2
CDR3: CTSSHAQTGELFF
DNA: TGCACCAGCAGTCACGCCCAGACCGGGGAGCTGTTTTTT

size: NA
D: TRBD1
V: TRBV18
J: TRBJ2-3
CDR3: CASSGQGVPGTDTQYF
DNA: TGTGCCAGCTCGGGACAGGGGGTGCCAGGCACAGATACGCAGTATTTT

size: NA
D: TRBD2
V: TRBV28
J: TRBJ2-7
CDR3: CASIRPGLALEQYF
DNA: TGTGCCAGCATTCGACCGGGACTAGCTTTAGAGCAGTACTTC

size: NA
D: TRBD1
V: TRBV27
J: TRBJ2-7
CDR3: CATPGGAHLYEQYF
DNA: TGTGCCACTCCAGGGGGCGCTCATCTCTACGAGCAGTACTTC